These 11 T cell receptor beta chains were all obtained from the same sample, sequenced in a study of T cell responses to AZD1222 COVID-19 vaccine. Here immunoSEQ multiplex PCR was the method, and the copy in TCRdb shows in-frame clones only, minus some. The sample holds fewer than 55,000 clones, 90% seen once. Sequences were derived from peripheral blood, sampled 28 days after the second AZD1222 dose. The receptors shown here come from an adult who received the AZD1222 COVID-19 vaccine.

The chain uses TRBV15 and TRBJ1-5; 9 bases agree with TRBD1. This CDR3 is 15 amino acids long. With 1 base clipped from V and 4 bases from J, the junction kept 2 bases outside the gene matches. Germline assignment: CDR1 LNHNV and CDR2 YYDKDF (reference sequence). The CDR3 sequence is CATSRGQGDNQPQHF. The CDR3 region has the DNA TGTGCCACCAGCAGAGGACAGGGGGATAATCAGCCCCAGCATTTT.

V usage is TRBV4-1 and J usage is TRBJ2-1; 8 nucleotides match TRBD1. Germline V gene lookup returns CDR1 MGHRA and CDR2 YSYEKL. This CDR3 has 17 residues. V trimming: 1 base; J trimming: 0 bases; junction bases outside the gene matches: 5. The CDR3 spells CASSQAHGQGSYNEQFF. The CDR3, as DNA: TGCGCCAGCAGCCAAGCCCATGGACAGGGCTCCTACAATGAGCAGTTCTTC.

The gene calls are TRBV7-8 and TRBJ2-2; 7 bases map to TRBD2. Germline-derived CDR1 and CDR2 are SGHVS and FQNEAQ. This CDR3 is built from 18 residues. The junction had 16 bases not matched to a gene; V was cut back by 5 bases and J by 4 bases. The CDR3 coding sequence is TGTGCCAGCAGCCCCGCCGGGAGCGGGGCCAAGACCACCGGGGAGCTGTTTTTT. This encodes CASSPAGSGAKTTGELFF.

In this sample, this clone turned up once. CDR3 loop: CASRGRSQSSYNEQFF. The CDR3, as DNA: TGTGCCAGCAGGGGACGGAGCCAGAGCTCCTACAATGAGCAGTTCTTC. This chain connects TRBV13 to TRBJ2-1; either TRBD1 or TRBD2 may supply D (5 bases each). This CDR3 has 16 residues. Germline V gene sequence: CDR1 PRHDT, CDR2 FYEKMQ (reference sequence). The V end lost 6 bases, the J end lost 0 bases, and 15 bases lay between the germline ends.

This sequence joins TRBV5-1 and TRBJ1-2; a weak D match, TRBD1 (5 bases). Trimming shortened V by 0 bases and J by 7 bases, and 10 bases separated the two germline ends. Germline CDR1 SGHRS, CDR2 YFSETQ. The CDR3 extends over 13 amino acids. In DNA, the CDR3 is TGCGCCAGCAGCTTGGTTACAGGCTTTGGCTACACCTTC. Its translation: CASSLVTGFGYTF.

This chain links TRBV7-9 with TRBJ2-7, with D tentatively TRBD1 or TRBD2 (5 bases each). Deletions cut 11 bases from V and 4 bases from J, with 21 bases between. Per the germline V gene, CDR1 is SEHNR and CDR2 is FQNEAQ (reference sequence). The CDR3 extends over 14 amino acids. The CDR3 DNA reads TGTGCCGGGACCCCCCCCCGGACACTGTACGAGCAGTACTTC. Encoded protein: CAGTPPRTLYEQYF.

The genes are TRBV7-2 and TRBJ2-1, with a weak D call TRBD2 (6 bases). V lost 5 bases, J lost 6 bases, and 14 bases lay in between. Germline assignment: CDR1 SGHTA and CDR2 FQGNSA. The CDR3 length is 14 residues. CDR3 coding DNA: TGTGCCAGCAGCCTAACGGGACTCCTCAATGAGCAGTTCTTC. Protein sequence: CASSLTGLLNEQFF.

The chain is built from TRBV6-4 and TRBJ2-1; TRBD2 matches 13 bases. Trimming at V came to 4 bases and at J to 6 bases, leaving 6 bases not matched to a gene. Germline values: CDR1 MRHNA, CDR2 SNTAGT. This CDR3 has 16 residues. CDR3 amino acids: CASSARTSGGVNEQFF. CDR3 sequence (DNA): TGTGCCAGCAGTGCCAGGACTAGCGGGGGAGTCAATGAGCAGTTCTTC.

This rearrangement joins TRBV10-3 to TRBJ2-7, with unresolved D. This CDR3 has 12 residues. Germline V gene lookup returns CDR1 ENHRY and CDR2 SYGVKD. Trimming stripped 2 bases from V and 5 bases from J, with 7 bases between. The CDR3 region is CAISETANEQYF. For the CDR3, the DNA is TGTGCCATCAGTGAGACAGCCAACGAGCAGTACTTC.

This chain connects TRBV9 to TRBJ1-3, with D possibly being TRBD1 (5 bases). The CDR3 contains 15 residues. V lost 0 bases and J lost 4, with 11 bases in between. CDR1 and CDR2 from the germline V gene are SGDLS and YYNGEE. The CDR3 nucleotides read TGTGCCAGCAGCGTAGATGGAGGGGCCGGAAACACCATATATTTT. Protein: CASSVDGGAGNTIYF.

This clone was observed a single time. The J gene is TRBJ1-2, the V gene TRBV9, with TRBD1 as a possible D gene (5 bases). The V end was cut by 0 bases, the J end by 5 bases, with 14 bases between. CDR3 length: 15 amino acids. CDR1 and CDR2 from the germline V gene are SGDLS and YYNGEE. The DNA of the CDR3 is TGTGCCAGCAGCGTAGATGCAGGGAGTAGGTATGGCTACACCTTC. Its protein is CASSVDAGSRYGYTF.